This T cell receptor (beta chain) was sequenced during a study of blood T cell repertoires in COVID-19. Study in general: Acute-phase and convalescent COVID-19 samples originated in the United States, Italy and Spain.

Germline V gene sequence: CDR1 SEHNR, CDR2 FQNEAQ (reference sequence). Deletions cut 3 bases from V and 9 bases from J, with 15 bases between. The CDR3 is 14 residues long. TCRdb keeps only in-frame clones here, not all; method: immunoSEQ multiplex PCR. This sample has some 30,000 clones, with 70% to 90% found just once. The receptor comes from a human donor in a cohort sampled during active COVID-19. Sample: peripheral blood. The chain uses TRBV7-9 and TRBJ2-1, with a weak D call TRBD2 (7 bases). The CDR3 region has the DNA TGTGCCAGCAGCTTGGGAGGGGGGCGCGGTGAGCAGTTCTTC. Its translation: CASSLGGGRGEQFF.